The rows below give T cell receptor beta chains drawn from one sample of a study of blood T cell dynamics during melanoma immunotherapy. Assay used: immunoSEQ multiplex PCR; TCRdb lists only in-frame clones, some missing. The data show about 9,000 clones, about 85% seen once. The sample here was blood, taken from a patient treated with checkpoint blockade. The receptor set was obtained from a human donor with melanoma. Both conserved end residues are part of each CDR3. A D gene is named only where the DNA matches it firmly. Clone size is not always given. Where it is, it says once, few, many or a class for expanded clones.

- TRBJ2-1 - TRBV6-4 TGTGCCAGCAGTGAAGTAGGCGGAAATGAGCAGTTCTTC CASSEVGGNEQFF
TRBD1 TRBJ2-4 - TRBV11-2 TGTGCCAGCAGCCATAGGGACAGGGTGGGAAACATTCAGTACTTC CASSHRDRVGNIQYF
TRBD1 TRBJ1-2 - TRBV10-3 TGTGCCACCACGTCGGGACAGGAAAAGGAGGGCTACACCTTC CATTSGQEKEGYTF
TRBD2 TRBJ2-1 - TRBV6-4 TGTGCCAGCAGTGACTCAGCGGGGGGGCCCAATGAGCAGTTCTTC CASSDSAGGPNEQFF
TRBD1 TRBJ1-2 - TRBV30 TGTGCCTGGAGTTTACTCCAGGGGGCTGATGGCTACACCTTC CAWSLLQGADGYTF
TRBD2 TRBJ2-3 - TRBV6-4 TGTGCCAGCAGTCCACTAGCGGGGGGAGATACGCAGTATTTT CASSPLAGGDTQYF
- TRBJ2-3 - TRBV5-5 TGTGCCAGCAGCTTGGTGCCTAGAGATGGGCCAGATACGCAGTATTTT CASSLVPRDGPDTQYF
- TRBJ1-4 - TRBV30 TGTGCCTGGAGTGCAAATTCTAATGAAAAACTGTTTTTT CAWSANSNEKLFF
- TRBJ2-1 - TRBV7-2 TGTGCCAGCAGCTTAGTACATGAGCAGTTCTTC CASSLVHEQFF
- TRBJ2-5 - TRBV11-2 TGTGCCAGCAGCTTAGTAGGCAACCAAGAGACCCAGTACTTC CASSLVGNQETQYF
- TRBJ2-3 - TRBV18 TGTGCCAGCTCACCAGCAACTAGCACAGATACGCAGTATTTT CASSPATSTDTQYF
TRBD1 TRBJ1-2 - TRBV7-3 TGTGCCAGCAGCTTAACGGGACAGGGGATAGCCTATGGCTACACCTTC CASSLTGQGIAYGYTF
- TRBJ2-6 few TRBV6-1 TGTGCCAGCAGTTTAGAGGGCTCTGGGGCCAACGTCCTGACTTTC CASSLEGSGANVLTF
- TRBJ1-2 once TRBV27 TGTGCCAGCAGTTCTCAAGGAACTGGCTACACCTTC CASSSQGTGYTF
- TRBJ1-2 - TRBV6-1 TGTGCCAGCACCGCCGAGACAAGGAACTATGGCTACACCTTC CASTAETRNYGYTF
- TRBJ1-2 - TRBV6-6 TGTGCCAGCAGTCCTAGGACAGACTATGGCTACACCTTC CASSPRTDYGYTF
- TRBJ1-2 - TRBV6-1 TGTGCCAGCAGGGAGACGGTACCTAACTATGGCTACACCTTC CASRETVPNYGYTF
TRBD1 TRBJ2-1 - TRBV30 TGTGCCTGGAGTGTACAGGGGGCCCACAATGAGCAGTTCTTC CAWSVQGAHNEQFF
- TRBJ2-7 - TRBV18 TGTGCCAGCTCACCACCGGGCAGCTCCTACGAGCAGTACTTC CASSPPGSSYEQYF
- TRBJ1-6 - TRBV12-5 TGTGCTAGTGGTTTGGACCCGGACGTTGGTTCACCCCTCCACTTT CASGLDPDVGSPLHF
- TRBJ1-2 - TRBV7-8 TGTGCCAGCAGCTTCCCAAACTCCAGGGACTACACCTTC CASSFPNSRDYTF
TRBD2 TRBJ2-7 - TRBV5-1 TGCGCCAGCAGCTTGGAGGCTAGCGGGCCTGACGAGCAGTACTTC CASSLEASGPDEQYF
- TRBJ2-7 - TRBV7-9 TGTGCCAGCAGCTTGGGCGGGGTAATGTACGAGCAGTACTTC CASSLGGVMYEQYF
- TRBJ1-6 - TRBV2 TGTGCCAGCATGTGGGGGCGGAACAATTCACCCCTCCACTTT CASMWGRNNSPLHF
- TRBJ2-3 - TRBV7-3 TGTGCCAGCAGCTCCACCCCAAGTGATACGCAGTATTTT CASSSTPSDTQYF
- TRBJ2-5 - TRBV7-8 TGTGCCAGCAGCTTAGTCATTCCAGGAGGAGAGACCCAGTACTTC CASSLVIPGGETQYF
- TRBJ2-7 once TRBV5-1 TGCGCCAGCAGCTACGGGGCGGACGAGCAGTACTTC CASSYGADEQYF
- TRBJ1-1 - TRBV6-5 TGTGCCAGCAGTTTGACAGGTTTGAACACTGAAGCTTTCTTT CASSLTGLNTEAFF
- TRBJ2-5 - TRBV6-5 TGTGCCAGCAGTTACGGCAGGGAGGAGACCCAGTACTTC CASSYGREETQYF
- TRBJ1-1 few TRBV19 TGTGCCAGTCGTCTGGGGGGCGAGACTGAAGCTTTCTTT CASRLGGETEAFF
- TRBJ2-1 - TRBV7-3 TGTGCCAGCAGCTTCAGCCCTCTGGGGTACAATGAGCAGTTCTTC CASSFSPLGYNEQFF
- TRBJ2-6 - TRBV6-1 TGTGCCAGCAGTGATTCACAGGGAACAAAGTCGGGCAACGTCCTGACTTTC CASSDSQGTKSGNVLTF
TRBD1 TRBJ2-7 - TRBV19 TGTGCCAGTAGTACCAAACAGGGGTACGAGCAGTACTTC CASSTKQGYEQYF
- TRBJ1-6 few TRBV25-1 TGTGCCAGCAGCCCACAGGGACAAGGGTCACCCCTCCACTTT CASSPQGQGSPLHF
- TRBJ2-2 - TRBV9 TGTGCCAGCAGCGTCTGGAGGACCGGGGAGCTGTTTTTT CASSVWRTGELFF
TRBD2 TRBJ2-3 - TRBV11-2 TGTGCCAGCAGCTTAGCAGGAGCGGGGGGCACAGATACGCAGTATTTT CASSLAGAGGTDTQYF
- TRBJ1-1 - TRBV5-1 TGCGCCAGCAGCTGGAGACAGTCTCAAGGGAACACTGAAGCTTTCTTT CASSWRQSQGNTEAFF
- TRBJ2-4 - TRBV7-9 TGTGCCAGCAGCCCGCCCCCTCGGCTTTCAACGGGAAACATTCAGTACTTC CASSPPPRLSTGNIQYF
TRBD1 TRBJ2-1 once TRBV14 TGTGCCAGCAGCCAATTTCCGGGACAGGGTAATGAGCAGTTCTTC CASSQFPGQGNEQFF
- TRBJ2-5 once TRBV6-5 TGTGCCAGCAGTACCATCTCCGAAGGGGGGGAGACCCAGTACTTC CASSTISEGGETQYF
- TRBJ2-7 - TRBV27 TGTGCCAGCAGTTTATCGCATACCAACTACGAGCAGTACTTC CASSLSHTNYEQYF
TRBD1 TRBJ2-3 - TRBV7-2 TGTGCCAGCAGGACAGGGATTAGCACAGATACGCAGTATTTT CASRTGISTDTQYF
TRBD2 TRBJ2-2 - TRBV7-2 TGTGCCAGCAGCCCGGGACTAACGAACACCGGGGAGCTGTTTTTT CASSPGLTNTGELFF
- TRBJ2-2 - TRBV7-3 TGTGCCAGCAGCTTCTATTTAGGTCACGGGGAGCTGTTTTTT CASSFYLGHGELFF
TRBD2 TRBJ2-3 - TRBV30 TGTGCCTGGAGTGGGCCGAGACTAGCGGGGAGGAGGGATAGCACAGATACGCAGTATTTT CAWSGPRLAGRRDSTDTQYF
TRBD2 TRBJ2-5 - TRBV10-2 TGCGCCAGCAATGGCCGGGGGGGCCTGGGAGAGACCCAGTACTTC CASNGRGGLGETQYF
- TRBJ1-4 - TRBV19 TGTGCCAGCAGTGCTGGGTGGGAGTTACGGGAAAAACTGTTTTTT CASSAGWELREKLFF
- TRBJ1-2 few TRBV4-3 TGCGCCAGCAGCCAAGTAAGCTCCTCTGGGGGCTACACCTTC CASSQVSSSGGYTF
- TRBJ1-6 - TRBV30 TGTGCCTGGAGTGTAGCCCGGGGACGGCCTAATTCACCCCTCCACTTT CAWSVARGRPNSPLHF
TRBD2 TRBJ2-5 - TRBV9 TGTGCCAGCAGCGCCCTAGCGGGGAGACTACAAGAGACCCAGTACTTC CASSALAGRLQETQYF
- TRBJ2-1 - TRBV7-2 TGTGCCAGCAGCTTAGTTGGAGGGGTCGTCACCAATGAGCAGTTCTTC CASSLVGGVVTNEQFF
- TRBJ1-3 - TRBV9 TGTGCCAGCAGCGTGGGGCTGGGGAACACCATATATTTT CASSVGLGNTIYF
- TRBJ2-3 - TRBV10-3 TGTGCCACCACCCTTGGGGGCCGCACAGATACGCAGTATTTT CATTLGGRTDTQYF
- TRBJ1-4 - TRBV9 TGTGCCAGCAGCGTAGCAGGGGCGAATGAAAAACTGTTTTTT CASSVAGANEKLFF
- TRBJ2-3 - TRBV4-3 TGCGCCAGCAGCCAAGATCGACGAGGGGGGAGCACAGATACGCAGTATTTT CASSQDRRGGSTDTQYF